This passage covers 14 T cell receptor beta chains from one sample sequenced in a study of T cell responses to AZD1222 COVID-19 vaccine (dated by TCRdb to about 2021). Libraries were constructed by the immunoSEQ multiplex PCR assay. TCRdb provides this immuneACCESS table in a form limited to in-frame rearrangements. Some clones are lacking; in checked studies, under half of them reflect an unresolved V gene, and why the rest are absent is not known. The sample table holds 150,000 to 160,000 clones, of which 86% were seen once. The ten largest clonotypes hold under 7% of the sample. The sample's time point label, in plain terms: baseline before first vaccination. In light of the paper, this sample's treatment or condition label describes: meningococcal conjugate vaccine given as trial control. Here the sequenced sample was peripheral blood, taken on day 0 of MenACWY control vaccination. These TCRs come from an adult in good health.

This clone was counted at least ten times. This sequence joins TRBV6-5 and TRBJ2-1; D is possibly TRBD1 or TRBD2 (5 bases each). V shed 7 bases and J shed 4 bases, with 17 bases lying between them. The CDR3 is 15 residues long. Germline assignment: CDR1 MNHEY and CDR2 SVGAGI. In nucleotides, the CDR3 is TGTGCCAGCACCCTTACAAGGGGAGCTTACAATGAGCAGTTCTTC. Encoded protein: CASTLTRGAYNEQFF.

This clone was detected only once. This chain uses TRBV28 with TRBJ1-3; 7 bases agree with TRBD1. V gave up 6 bases and J gave up 1 base; unmatched junction bases: 6. Germline assignment: CDR1 MDHEN and CDR2 SYDVKM. CDR3 length equals 15 residues. The CDR3 loop is CASRVPQGSGNTIYF. DNA of the CDR3: TGTGCCAGCAGAGTTCCACAGGGGTCTGGAAACACCATATATTTT.

This rearrangement joins TRBV11-3 to TRBJ1-1, with no clear D. The germline CDR1 and CDR2 sequences are SGHNT and YENEEA. The V end lost 8 bases, the J end lost 1 base, and 11 bases lay between the germline ends. The CDR3 length is 13 residues. The CDR3 reads CASSRSQNTEAFF. The CDR3 DNA is TGTGCCAGCTCCCGTTCGCAGAACACTGAAGCTTTCTTT.

The chain has TRBV5-3 and TRBJ2-7; TRBD1 aligns across 7 bases. TRBV5-3 qualifies as an ORF whose function is uncertain. This CDR3 is 14 amino acids long. With V trimmed by 0 bases and J by 5 bases, 5 bases remained unmatched. The CDR3 loop reads CARSLGGQIHEQYF. CDR3 nucleotides: TGTGCCAGAAGCTTGGGGGGACAGATCCACGAGCAGTACTTC.

J is TRBJ1-5 and V is TRBV28; D not resolved. V was pared by 10 bases and J by 5 bases, with 15 bases between. Germline CDR1 is MDHEN and CDR2 is SYDVKM. The CDR3 runs to 13 residues. The CDR3 nucleotides are TGTGCCACCACGGAGGGAATTGATCAGCCCCAGCATTTT. This codes for CATTEGIDQPQHF.

This chain connects TRBV20-1 to TRBJ2-5; D perhaps matches TRBD2 (5 bases). The V end was cut by 8 bases, the J end by 2 bases, with 9 bases between. From germline, CDR1 is DFQATT and CDR2 SNEGSKA (reference sequence). This CDR3 is 11 amino acids long. Here the CDR3 reads CSYREQETQYF. CDR3 nucleotides: TGCAGTTATCGGGAACAAGAGACCCAGTACTTC.

The CDR3 protein is CASSLHPGQRKSYGYTF. In nucleotides, the CDR3 is TGTGCCAGCAGCCTCCACCCGGGACAGAGGAAGAGCTATGGCTACACCTTC. The chain joins TRBV21-1 to TRBJ1-2; the listed D gene, TRBD1, was not tested against the DNA. TRBV21-1 is marked as a pseudogene. This CDR3 region has 17 residues.

V and J are TRBV11-2 and TRBJ1-2; unclear D gene. V gave up 1 base and J gave up 1 base, with 7 bases separating them. CDR1 and CDR2 from the germline V gene are SGHAT and FQNNGV. The CDR3 totals 14 residues. The DNA of the CDR3 is TGTGCCAGCAGCTTAGGAGTCAGTAACTATGGCTACACCTTC. Translation: CASSLGVSNYGYTF.

The V and J genes are TRBV19 and TRBJ2-1; possibly TRBD2 for D (7 bases). CDR3 length: 14 amino acids. Germline CDR1 and CDR2: LNHDA and SQIVND (reference sequence). V was cut by 3 bases and J by 8 bases, with 14 bases left in between. The chain's CDR3 is CASSIGRGGDEQFF. The CDR3 coding sequence is TGTGCCAGTAGTATCGGCAGGGGAGGGGATGAGCAGTTCTTC.

V usage is TRBV5-1 and J usage is TRBJ1-4; 10 bases are shared with TRBD1. J lost 7 bases, V lost 0 bases, and 3 bases had no gene match. The CDR3 totals 15 residues. CDR1 SGHRS and CDR2 YFSETQ come from the germline V gene. For the CDR3, the DNA is TGCGCCAGCAGCTTGGGGGGACAGGGGAGTGAAAAACTGTTTTTT. Its protein is CASSLGGQGSEKLFF.

This chain joins TRBV18 and TRBJ1-1; 7 bases are shared with TRBD1. Germline trimming cut 5 bases from V and 6 bases from J; bases unmatched to any gene: 9. CDR1 is KGHSH and CDR2 is LQKENI in the germline V gene. The CDR3 is made up of 14 amino acids. CDR3 sequence (DNA): TGTGCCAGCTCAACAGAGGGGGCTGGGGCTGAAGCTTTCTTT. Its protein is CASSTEGAGAEAFF.

The chain is built from TRBV6-2 or TRBV6-3 and TRBJ1-2; D uncertain. Per germline, CDR1 MNHEY and CDR2 SVGEGT. Trimming left V 2 bases short and J 1 base short, with 11 bases between. This CDR3 is 15 amino acids long. CDR3: CASSYDIIINYGYTF. The CDR3 nucleotides are TGTGCCAGCAGTTACGACATCATAATTAACTATGGCTACACCTTC.

CDR3 in DNA: TGTGCCAGCTCAGCCAACAGGGAATACGAGCAGTACTTC. It is translated as CASSANREYEQYF. The chain joins TRBV18 to TRBJ2-7, with D possibly being TRBD1 (6 bases). The CDR3 has 13 residues. The germline V gene has CDR1 KGHSH and CDR2 LQKENI. Trimming shortened V by 5 bases and J by 4 bases, and 12 bases separated the two germline ends.

The chain links TRBV5-1 to TRBJ2-1, with unresolved D. The germline V gene encodes CDR1 SGHRS and CDR2 YFSETQ. V gave up 4 bases and J gave up 6 bases, with 5 bases separating them. The CDR3 consists of 11 residues. The CDR3 bases are TGCGCCAGCAGCGATAGCAATGAGCAGTTCTTC. Residues: CASSDSNEQFF.